A selection of T cell receptor beta chains follows, all from one sample in a study of T cell repertoires in cytomegalovirus infection. These receptors lack a known antigen. One entry per CDR3 protein, called by TCRdb with MiXCR from the reads. The profile shows roughly 78,000 distinct CDR3 sequences, roughly 40% of them singletons. The source was CD8+ T cells from cultured PBMCs, collected from culture after CMV antigen stimulation. Every receptor here comes from a human donor in good health (CMV status not recorded). Some clones in this sample may be carry-over from other donors' samples. CDR3s leave out the opening cysteine and the closing phenylalanine or tryptophan. The D gene is left open where the match is weak.

ASSLQEAPYNEQF	TRBV7-3	TRBJ2-1	.
AGSQDLTGSSWTQY	TRBV4-1	TRBJ2-5	.
ASSTGGVPDQYEQY	TRBV7-9	TRBJ2-7	.
ASSSRDRNTGELF	TRBV13	TRBJ2-2	TRBD1
ASSEAIRGDTEAF	TRBV4-1	TRBJ1-1	.
ASSEKRGGLYEQY	TRBV6-1	TRBJ2-7	.
ASSFAGSTDTQY	TRBV28	TRBJ2-3	.
ASSFGVPRGRRGYGYT	TRBV5-6	TRBJ1-2	.
ASSLLPAPRDTIY	TRBV7-4	TRBJ1-3	.
ASSFPPLGLATFGSGRGEQY	TRBV6-8	TRBJ2-7	TRBD2
ASSPSGSTDTQY	TRBV7-3	TRBJ2-3	TRBD2
ASSRMGDRAGNTIY	TRBV7-6	TRBJ1-3	TRBD1
ASSPNRLLTTNTGELF	TRBV7-9	TRBJ2-2	.
ASSQDYRGVAYNEQF	TRBV4-1	TRBJ2-1	TRBD2
ASSQPDRTTNEKLF	TRBV4-1	TRBJ1-4	.
ASSQGLYTDTQY	TRBV4-2	TRBJ2-3	.
ASSRTNTDTQY	TRBV28	TRBJ2-3	.
ASRPTSGGRETQY	TRBV27	TRBJ2-5	TRBD2
ASSFNPYNEQF	TRBV19	TRBJ2-1	.
ASGNGSTEAF	TRBV6-4	TRBJ1-1	.
ASSYRYEQY	TRBV7-2	TRBJ2-7	.
ASSLLGLADSQETQY	TRBV12-3/TRBV12-4	TRBJ2-5	TRBD2
ASSIAGGNTEAF	TRBV19	TRBJ1-1	.
ASSADDNEQF	TRBV7-6	TRBJ2-1	.
ASSLGLGGSPLH	TRBV12-3/TRBV12-4	TRBJ1-6	.
SALDGH	TRBV20-1	TRBJ1-6	.
ASSLAGQASTNEKLF	TRBV7-4	TRBJ1-4	TRBD1
ASGFGVTSTDTQY	TRBV12-5	TRBJ2-3	.
ASSLDEGTHSTDTQY	TRBV11-2	TRBJ2-3	.
ASSQDSSNTEAF	TRBV7-3	TRBJ1-1	.
ASSPLGTTEQF	TRBV5-1	TRBJ2-1	.
ASSLGGMNTEAF	TRBV7-6	TRBJ1-1	.
ASSFQGTLNTGELF	TRBV7-4	TRBJ2-2	.
ASSTDRGGDQPQH	TRBV19	TRBJ1-5	TRBD1
ASSLAKSSNQPQH	TRBV27	TRBJ1-5	.
ATDDVGYGYT	TRBV5-5	TRBJ1-2	.
ASSYSRSGGPEGELF	TRBV6-2/TRBV6-3	TRBJ2-2	.
ASSPQDTDTEAF	TRBV6-2/TRBV6-3	TRBJ1-1	.
ASSLQGAFAYSYEQY	TRBV5-6	TRBJ2-7	.
ASSSGRQGVNTEAF	TRBV7-2	TRBJ1-1	TRBD1
ASSLDGGWTDTQY	TRBV7-2	TRBJ2-3	.
ASTMNREIEQY	TRBV7-2	TRBJ2-7	.
ASSLRGGAHNEQF	TRBV7-6	TRBJ2-1	.
ASSPSTGQGYNEQF	TRBV28	TRBJ2-1	TRBD1
ATSRDKGVSPFSGANVLT	TRBV15	TRBJ2-6	.
ATLERGTYTQY	TRBV2	TRBJ2-3	.
ASSFTFSPMETQY	TRBV7-6	TRBJ2-5	.
ASREAESTEAF	TRBV12-3/TRBV12-4	TRBJ1-1	.
ASSIGGGSYEQY	TRBV19	TRBJ2-7	TRBD2
ASSQDGTEAF	TRBV4-2	TRBJ1-1	.
SAEGTSGDLNYRTQY	TRBV20-1	TRBJ2-3	TRBD2
ASSFETEPTNTQY	TRBV7-9	TRBJ2-3	.
ASTSGGGETYEQY	TRBV6-1	TRBJ2-7	.
ASSLMRGTNTEAF	TRBV7-6	TRBJ1-1	.
ASSQPLQGRDTDTQY	TRBV27	TRBJ2-3	.
ASRGGRGVRVPNYGYT	TRBV7-8	TRBJ1-2	.
ASSGKEAF	TRBV2	TRBJ1-1	.
ASSLVGRVEETQY	TRBV5-6	TRBJ2-5	.
ASSESKDRVYEQY	TRBV2	TRBJ2-7	TRBD1